The 30 T cell receptor beta chains given below trace back to one sample, sequenced in a study of response to subunit inactivated influenza vaccine. TCRdb passed the RT-PCR reads through MiXCR, listing each CDR3 protein once. The table lists under 750,000 distinct CDR3 sequences, around 11% of them singletons, with roughly 10% in the top ten. The sequenced sample was PBMCs from blood, obtained on the day of vaccination. These receptors all come from a man aged 50 or older who received an inactivated influenza vaccine.

The chain joins TRBV10-3 to TRBJ2-3, with D tentatively TRBD2 (6 bases). The CDR3 is 16 amino acids. Germline-derived CDR1 and CDR2 are ENHRY and SYGVKD. V was pared by 3 bases and J by 6 bases, with 19 bases between. CDR3 loop: CAISESGQPGRDTQYF. For the CDR3, the DNA is TGTGCCATCAGTGAATCAGGGCAACCGGGGAGGGATACGCAGTATTTT.

The chain uses TRBV3-1 and TRBJ2-3; D is undetermined. Trimming removed 3 bases at V and 3 bases at J, with 7 bases between. Germline V gene data show CDR1 as LGHDT and CDR2 as YNNKEL (reference sequence). This CDR3 contains 13 residues. The CDR3 DNA reads as TGTGCCAGCAGCCAGGGAACTACAGATACGCAGTATTTT. This translates into CASSQGTTDTQYF.

Concerning this clonotype itself: Germline and junction disagree at one end, which may indicate a read error. The chain employs TRBV7-2 and TRBJ1-6, with D maybe TRBD1 (6 bases). This CDR3 has 16 amino acids. Germline assignment: CDR1 SGHTA and CDR2 FQGNSA. CDR3 region: CASNLQGILVNSPLHF. The CDR3 DNA sequence: TGTGCCAGCAACTTACAGGGCATTCTTGTTAATTCACCCCTCCACTTT.

This sequence joins TRBV5-1 and TRBJ2-5, with D possibly matching TRBD2 (6 bases). CDR1 and CDR2 from the germline V gene are SGHRS and YFSETQ. The CDR3 spans 15 residues. Trimming shortened V by 2 bases and J by 5 bases, and 16 bases separated the two germline ends. CDR3 nucleotides: TGCGCCAGCAGCTTACTAGCTCCGGTGGGTGAGACCCAGTACTTC. This sequence encodes CASSLLAPVGETQYF.

The chain links TRBV5-1 to TRBJ2-7; no definite D call. Trimming stripped 4 bases from V and 2 bases from J, with 19 bases between. The CDR3 has 16 residues. Germline CDR1 SGHRS, CDR2 YFSETQ. The CDR3 DNA reads as TGCGCCAGCAGCGCTTCCCCGGCGCAGGTCCCCTACGAGCAGTACTTC. This codes for CASSASPAQVPYEQYF.

This chain uses TRBV4-3 with TRBJ2-7; no definite D call. CDR1 LGHNA and CDR2 YSLEER come from the germline V gene. CDR3 length: 13 amino acids. V was clipped by 2 bases and J by 5 bases, with 10 bases between them. The CDR3 here is CASSQLSGDEQYF. The CDR3 DNA follows: TGCGCCAGCAGCCAATTAAGTGGCGACGAGCAGTACTTC.

The chain joins TRBV29-1 to TRBJ2-5; D assignment may be TRBD1 or TRBD2 (6 bases each). Germline CDR1 reads SQVTM; CDR2 reads ANQGSEA. The CDR3 covers 13 residues. The germline V and J ends were trimmed by 8 bases and 5 bases, with 18 bases remaining between them. The CDR3 spells CSTGDTGTETQYF. The CDR3 nucleotides read TGCAGCACGGGGGACACGGGTACGGAGACCCAGTACTTC.

Many counts were recorded for this clonotype. The chain has TRBV7-9 and TRBJ2-3, with TRBD2 matching 11 bases. The CDR3 runs to 14 residues. V dropped 3 bases and J dropped 5; count of bases not matched to a gene: 1. Germline V gives CDR1 SEHNR, CDR2 FQNEAQ (reference sequence). CDR3 loop: CASSFGLAGDTQYF. For the CDR3, the DNA is TGTGCCAGCAGCTTCGGACTAGCGGGAGATACGCAGTATTTT.

This chain links TRBV13 with TRBJ2-1; 11 bases map to TRBD2. V shed 3 bases, J shed 4 bases, and the junction held 8 bases outside the gene matches. The germline V gene has CDR1 PRHDT and CDR2 FYEKMQ (reference sequence). The CDR3 totals 17 residues. The CDR3 here is CASSFPIAGGPYNEQFF. The CDR3 coding sequence is TGTGCCAGCAGCTTTCCTATAGCGGGGGGGCCTTACAATGAGCAGTTCTTC.

This sequence joins TRBV12-3 or TRBV12-4 and TRBJ2-1; no firm D call. The germline V and J ends were trimmed by 8 bases and 0 bases, with 11 bases remaining between them. The CDR3 extends over 14 amino acids. CDR3 amino acids: CASVGTNSYNEQFF. CDR3 sequence (DNA): TGTGCCAGCGTCGGAACAAACTCCTACAATGAGCAGTTCTTC.

V is TRBV11-2 and J is TRBJ2-5; no clear D. Germline V gives CDR1 SGHAT, CDR2 FQNNGV. CDR3 length: 15 residues. V was clipped by 5 bases and J by 5 bases, with 18 bases between them. The CDR3 DNA reads as TGTGCCAGCAGCGTAAATGTCGGTCCCCGGGAGACCCAGTACTTC. This codes for CASSVNVGPRETQYF.

The V call is TRBV6-5, the J call TRBJ2-1, with a weak D call TRBD2 (5 bases). Trimming cost V 0 bases and J 0 bases, with 15 bases left between them. This CDR3 comprises 18 residues. Germline V CDR1 and CDR2: MNHEY, SVGAGI. The CDR3 DNA is TGTGCCAGCAGTTACTCGAGTATGTCGGGGAGCTCCTACAATGAGCAGTTCTTC. This sequence encodes CASSYSSMSGSSYNEQFF.

This clonotype was seen a handful of times. The CDR3 sequence: CSARDPLAGYQETQYF. The CDR3 region has the DNA TGCAGTGCTAGAGATCCACTAGCGGGGTACCAAGAGACCCAGTACTTC. V is TRBV20-1 and J is TRBJ2-5; 10 bases agree with TRBD2. With 0 bases clipped from V and 0 bases from J, the junction kept 4 bases outside the gene matches. Germline V gene sequence: CDR1 DFQATT, CDR2 SNEGSKA (reference sequence). This CDR3 comprises 16 residues.

The chain carries TRBV5-6 and TRBJ2-3; TRBD1 matches at 8 bases. The CDR3 length is 15 residues. V gave up 4 bases and J gave up 7 bases; unmatched junction bases: 11. From germline, CDR1 is SGHDT and CDR2 YYEEEE. The CDR3 DNA reads as TGTGCCAGCAGCCCACGCGACAGGGGAAGACATACGCAGTATTTT. Amino acids: CASSPRDRGRHTQYF.

This clonotype was observed a few times. The chain joins TRBV12-3 or TRBV12-4 to TRBJ2-5; 13 bases are shared with TRBD2. V gave up 3 bases and J gave up 1 base; unmatched junction bases: 5. The CDR3 is made up of 17 amino acids. The CDR3 region is CASSFPLAGGPQETQYF. CDR3 sequence (DNA): TGTGCCAGCAGTTTCCCACTAGCGGGAGGGCCCCAAGAGACCCAGTACTTC.

The chain couples TRBV7-6 to TRBJ1-1, with D possibly matching TRBD1 (5 bases). The CDR3 covers 12 residues. Germline lookup yields CDR1 SGHVS and CDR2 FNYEAQ. V dropped 5 bases and J dropped 8 bases, with 12 bases sitting between them. CDR3: CASSQGHDEAFF. The CDR3 DNA is TGTGCCAGCAGCCAAGGACACGACGAAGCTTTCTTT.

The rearrangement links TRBV7-2 to TRBJ2-5; 9 bases fit TRBD1. The CDR3 contains 15 residues. Germline CDR1 is SGHTA and CDR2 is FQGNSA. V shed 1 base, J shed 7 bases, and the junction held 7 bases outside the gene matches. CDR3 DNA: TGTGCCAGCAGCTTAGGTCACAGGGGGCTAGGGACCCAGTACTTC. Encoded protein: CASSLGHRGLGTQYF.

This clonotype came up many times. The CDR3 region has the DNA TGTGCCAGCAGCTTAGCGTCCAGCCAAGAGACCCAGTACTTC. Its protein product is CASSLASSQETQYF. J is TRBJ2-5 and V is TRBV7-2; no clear D. Trimming left V 0 bases short and J 1 base short, with 6 bases between. CDR1 is SGHTA, CDR2 FQGNSA, per germline. This CDR3 has 14 amino acids.

There are a few counts of this clonotype. The gene calls are TRBV5-1 and TRBJ2-2, with 10 bases aligning to TRBD1. Trimming took 3 bases from V and 3 from J; bases not matched to a gene: 2. Germline V gives CDR1 SGHRS, CDR2 YFSETQ. This CDR3 has 15 residues. The CDR3 here is CASSSDRGDTGELFF. The CDR3 region has the DNA TGCGCCAGCAGCTCGGACAGGGGGGACACCGGGGAGCTGTTTTTT.

This clonotype was picked up many times. The V and J genes are TRBV4-3 and TRBJ2-1; 10 bases agree with TRBD2. This CDR3 region has 17 residues. Germline trimming cut 0 bases from V and 5 bases from J; bases unmatched to any gene: 7. CDR1 is LGHNA and CDR2 is YSLEER in the germline V gene. The CDR3: CASSQESPSGSHNEQFF. The CDR3 nucleotides are TGCGCCAGCAGCCAAGAGTCGCCTAGCGGGAGTCACAATGAGCAGTTCTTC.

This clonotype came up a few times. This rearrangement joins TRBV7-2 to TRBJ2-5, with no clear D. V dropped 2 bases and J dropped 5 bases, with 18 bases sitting between them. This CDR3 is 16 amino acids long. Germline assignment: CDR1 SGHTA and CDR2 FQGNSA. The DNA of the CDR3 is TGTGCCAGCAGCTTATATCGCGGCAGAGTTGGGGAGACCCAGTACTTC. This codes for CASSLYRGRVGETQYF.

This clonotype has just a few counts. This chain links TRBV3-1 with TRBJ2-1; TRBD1 agrees at 11 bases. Trimming cost V 0 bases and J 9 bases; bases outside gene matches: 4. Germline CDR1 reads LGHDT; CDR2 reads YNNKEL (reference sequence). This CDR3 is built from 15 residues. For the CDR3, the DNA is TGTGCCAGCAGCCAAGATTGGGGACAGGGGGGTGAGCAGTTCTTC. This translates into CASSQDWGQGGEQFF.

In this sample, this clonotype turned up a few times. The chain combines TRBV10-3 with TRBJ2-3; D may be TRBD2 (6 bases). The germline V and J ends were trimmed by 10 bases and 3 bases, with 11 bases remaining between them. Germline V gene sequence: CDR1 ENHRY, CDR2 SYGVKD. The CDR3 loop spans 12 amino acids. The CDR3 region has the DNA TGTGCCACCGCCGGGGGAACAGATACGCAGTATTTT. Protein sequence: CATAGGTDTQYF.

The chain has TRBV2 and TRBJ2-6, with D maybe TRBD2 (6 bases). V gave up 7 bases and J gave up 1 base, with 23 bases separating them. CDR1 and CDR2 (germline): SNHLY, FYNNEI. This CDR3 has 19 residues. The CDR3 DNA reads TGTGCCAGCAATTTGGAGGGAGGTTCCAGGTTTTCTGGGGCCAACGTCCTGACTTTC. It encodes CASNLEGGSRFSGANVLTF.

This clonotype was counted between two and nine times. This rearrangement joins TRBV5-6 to TRBJ1-6, with D perhaps TRBD1 (5 bases). CDR1 is SGHDT and CDR2 is YYEEEE in the germline V gene. This CDR3 has 15 residues. V lost 1 base and J lost 8, with 13 bases in between. This CDR3 is CASSLISRVDSPLHF. In DNA, the CDR3 is TGTGCCAGCAGCTTGATCAGCAGGGTTGATTCACCCCTCCACTTT.

V is TRBV4-1 and J is TRBJ2-2; D not certain. The CDR3 sequence is 14 residues long. The germline V and J ends were trimmed by 1 base and 2 bases, with 5 bases remaining between them. Germline V gives CDR1 MGHRA, CDR2 YSYEKL. The CDR3 coding sequence is TGCGCCAGCAGCCAAGTAGATAACACCGGGGAGCTGTTTTTT. This translates into CASSQVDNTGELFF.

This clonotype was found a few times. The chain uses TRBV5-1 and TRBJ2-3; D is ambiguous. Germline values: CDR1 SGHRS, CDR2 YFSETQ. The CDR3 covers 16 residues. With 2 bases removed from V and 1 base from J, the gap between germline ends came to 14 bases. DNA of the CDR3: TGCGCCAGCAGCTTCTCCGCCAGCCTGGGCACAGATACGCAGTATTTT. Translated: CASSFSASLGTDTQYF.

The chain recombines TRBV7-3 with TRBJ1-6, with 11 positions matching TRBD1. This CDR3 contains 16 residues. From germline, CDR1 is SGHTA and CDR2 FQGTGA. V lost 2 bases and J lost 9; bases outside the gene matches: 6. This CDR3 is CASSLFGQGAGSPLHF. The CDR3 nucleotides read TGTGCCAGCAGCTTATTTGGACAGGGGGCAGGTTCACCCCTCCACTTT.

The V call is TRBV2, the J call TRBJ2-1, with TRBD2 as a possible D gene (7 bases). This CDR3 comprises 16 residues. Germline values: CDR1 SNHLY, CDR2 FYNNEI. Trimming stripped 3 bases from V and 3 bases from J, with 15 bases between. The CDR3 DNA is TGTGCCAGCAGTGAGACGGGGGGCCCCATCTACAATGAGCAGTTCTTC. Amino acids: CASSETGGPIYNEQFF.

This clonotype was seen a few times. This chain uses TRBV24-1 with TRBJ2-7, with D maybe TRBD1 (6 bases). Germline V gene data show CDR1 as KGHDR and CDR2 as SFDVKD. Trimming pared 4 bases from V and 6 bases from J, leaving 12 bases between. The CDR3 runs 13 residues. CDR3 loop: CATSEPQGREQYF. As DNA, the CDR3 is TGTGCCACCAGTGAGCCACAGGGACGCGAGCAGTACTTC.